A selection of T cell receptor beta chains follows, all from one sample in a study of technical replicates of blood from several donors. The method was immunoSEQ multiplex PCR; TCRdb's version includes in-frame clones alone and lacks a portion of them. Of more than 90,000 clones listed, under 96% are singletons. Sequenced material: T cells isolated from PBMCs. Receptors originate from a human donor in good health. CDR3s include the opening cysteine and the closing phenylalanine or tryptophan. The D gene is left open where the match is weak. Size is omitted from some rows. Given values are once, few, many or a class for expanded clones.

d_call j_call v_call clone_size cdr3_aa cdr3_nt
NA TRBJ1-1 TRBV2 NA CASSGSTGQKAFF TGTGCCAGCAGTGGAAGCACAGGGCAAAAAGCTTTCTTT
TRBD2 TRBJ2-3 TRBV4-2 NA CASKKSGASTDTQYF TGTGCCAGCAAAAAAAGCGGGGCTAGCACAGATACGCAGTATTTT
NA TRBJ1-4 TRBV7-2 NA CASRHSGYNEKLFF TGTGCCAGCAGGCACAGCGGTTATAATGAAAAACTGTTTTTT
NA TRBJ2-1 TRBV9 once CASSPPPGYNEQFF TGTGCCAGCAGCCCCCCCCCGGGATACAATGAGCAGTTCTTC
NA TRBJ2-5 TRBV28 NA CASSLDYQETQYF TGTGCCAGCAGTTTGGACTACCAAGAGACCCAGTACTTC
NA TRBJ1-2 TRBV14 once CASSRQAYGYTF TGTGCCAGCAGCCGACAGGCTTATGGCTACACCTTC
NA TRBJ2-7 TRBV29-1 NA CSVEDRGYRQYF TGCAGCGTTGAAGATCGCGGTTATAGGCAGTACTTC
NA TRBJ2-1 TRBV2 NA CASSEQGLFSNEQFF TGTGCCAGCAGTGAGCAGGGATTATTCAGCAATGAGCAGTTCTTC
TRBD1 TRBJ1-1 TRBV6-5 NA CASRPDRGPTEAFF TGTGCCAGCAGACCTGACAGGGGACCCACTGAAGCTTTCTTT
TRBD2 TRBJ2-3 TRBV27 NA CASSLFSGRAGDTQYF TGTGCCAGCAGTTTATTTAGCGGGAGGGCTGGGGATACGCAGTATTTT
NA TRBJ2-7 TRBV10-3 NA CAVDRGNYEQYF TGTGCCGTGGACCGGGGAAACTACGAGCAGTACTTC
NA TRBJ1-5 TRBV9 NA CASSGPGTSNQPQHF TGTGCCAGCAGCGGACCCGGGACATCAAATCAGCCCCAGCATTTT
NA TRBJ1-6 TRBV9 NA CASSPEGAHSPLHF TGTGCCAGCAGCCCTGAGGGAGCTCATTCACCCCTCCACTTT
TRBD2 TRBJ2-3 TRBV9 NA CASSVGLAGGTDTQYF TGTGCCAGCAGCGTTGGACTAGCGGGAGGCACAGATACGCAGTATTTT
NA TRBJ2-5 TRBV4-1 NA CASSLNIQVVQETQYF TGCGCCAGCAGCCTTAACATACAAGTCGTCCAAGAGACCCAGTACTTC
TRBD1 TRBJ1-1 TRBV6-6 NA CASSSQTGLNTEAFF TGTGCCAGCAGTTCCCAGACAGGGCTGAACACTGAAGCTTTCTTT
TRBD2 TRBJ2-1 TRBV28 NA CASRPASGDYNEQFF TGTGCCAGCAGACCTGCTAGCGGAGACTACAATGAGCAGTTCTTC
TRBD1 TRBJ2-2 TRBV10-3 NA CAIRTGTGATGELFF TGTGCCATCAGGACCGGGACAGGAGCCACCGGGGAGCTGTTTTTT
NA TRBJ2-5 TRBV16 NA CASSPPLPETQYF TGTGCCAGCAGCCCCCCTCTACCAGAGACCCAGTACTTC
TRBD1 TRBJ2-7 TRBV5-1 NA CASNPSDRRYEQYF TGCGCCAGCAACCCATCGGACAGGCGTTACGAGCAGTACTTC
TRBD1 TRBJ1-4 TRBV13 NA CASSLGETGGVKEKLFF TGTGCCAGCAGCTTAGGCGAAACAGGGGGCGTCAAGGAAAAACTGTTTTTT
NA TRBJ1-4 TRBV6-5 NA CASSTSITNEKLFF TGTGCCAGCAGTACCAGTATAACTAATGAAAAACTGTTTTTT
TRBD2 TRBJ2-5 TRBV5-1 NA CASSLARGSQETQYF TGCGCCAGCAGCTTGGCTCGCGGGAGTCAAGAGACCCAGTACTTC
TRBD1 TRBJ1-1 TRBV5-1 NA CASSLGQGSDTEAFF TGCGCCAGCAGCTTAGGACAGGGGTCGGATACTGAAGCTTTCTTT
TRBD2 TRBJ2-1 TRBV6-1 NA CASKAGTSGINEQFF TGTGCCAGCAAGGCCGGGACTAGCGGGATCAATGAGCAGTTCTTC
NA TRBJ2-1 TRBV5-8 once CASSLGQGRSSYNEQFF TGTGCCAGCAGCTTGGGCCAGGGCCGGAGCTCCTACAATGAGCAGTTCTTC
NA TRBJ2-2 TRBV6-1 NA CASSSGTGPTGELFF TGTGCCAGCAGCAGCGGGACAGGCCCCACCGGGGAGCTGTTTTTT
NA TRBJ2-2 TRBV10-3 NA CAIREGNVGATGELFF TGTGCCATCAGAGAGGGAAACGTGGGGGCGACCGGGGAGCTGTTTTTT
NA TRBJ1-2 TRBV7-9 NA CTSSLANGRLGGYTF TGTACCAGCAGCTTAGCGAACGGCCGATTGGGCGGCTACACCTTC
NA TRBJ1-2 TRBV18 NA CASSPYGGVNYGYTF TGTGCCAGCTCACCCTATGGGGGGGTTAACTATGGCTACACCTTC
NA TRBJ2-2 TRBV29-1 once CSVFHGELFF TGCAGCGTTTTCCACGGGGAGCTGTTTTTT
TRBD1 TRBJ1-3 TRBV9 NA CASSVEIGGTSGGNTIYF TGTGCCAGCAGCGTAGAAATAGGGGGCACCTCTGGGGGAAACACCATATATTTT
NA TRBJ1-5 TRBV2 NA CASSSQVNSNQPQHF TGTGCCAGCAGTTCCCAGGTTAATAGCAATCAGCCCCAGCATTTT
NA TRBJ2-6 TRBV29-1 NA CSVEDYVGANVLTF TGCAGCGTTGAAGATTATGTTGGGGCCAACGTCCTGACTTTC
TRBD1 TRBJ2-7 TRBV5-1 NA CASSSGTVYEQYF TGCGCCAGCAGCTCTGGGACAGTCTACGAGCAGTACTTC
NA TRBJ1-1 TRBV12-5 NA CASGLEGLEAFF TGTGCTAGTGGTTTGGAGGGACTTGAAGCTTTCTTT
TRBD1 TRBJ1-1 TRBV7-3 NA CASSQQGRTEAFF TGTGCCAGCAGCCAACAGGGGAGAACTGAAGCTTTCTTT
NA TRBJ1-2 TRBV5-1 NA CASSRDKSYGYTF TGCGCCAGCAGTCGGGACAAAAGCTATGGCTACACCTTC
TRBD1 TRBJ1-4 TRBV5-1 NA CASSWTGVWDEKLFF TGCGCCAGCAGCTGGACAGGGGTTTGGGATGAAAAACTGTTTTTT
TRBD1 TRBJ1-6 TRBV27 NA CASSSPTGGDNSPLHF TGTGCCAGCAGTTCCCCGACAGGGGGGGATAATTCACCCCTCCACTTT
NA TRBJ2-7 TRBV4-1 NA CASSRPGQGDYEQYF TGCGCCAGCAGCCGACCGGGACAAGGAGACTACGAGCAGTACTTC
NA TRBJ2-1 TRBV10-3 NA CAISEANNEQFF TGTGCCATCAGTGAGGCTAACAATGAGCAGTTCTTC
NA TRBJ2-7 TRBV4-2 NA CASSQLLSRNEQYF TGTGCCAGCAGCCAACTACTGTCTAGGAACGAGCAGTACTTC
NA TRBJ1-2 TRBV28 NA CASSFSQGRYGYTF TGTGCCAGCAGTTTCTCACAGGGACGGTATGGCTACACCTTC
TRBD1 TRBJ1-5 TRBV19 NA CASTRDRLNQPQHF TGTGCCAGTACCCGGGACAGATTAAATCAGCCCCAGCATTTT
TRBD1 TRBJ1-2 TRBV13 NA CASSIDRGYYGYTF TGTGCCAGCAGTATTGACAGGGGCTACTATGGCTACACCTTC
NA TRBJ1-4 TRBV11-2 NA CASRGGVGNEKLFF TGTGCCAGCAGGGGAGGGGTGGGGAATGAAAAACTGTTTTTT
TRBD1 TRBJ1-1 TRBV29-1 NA CSGDRGPNTEAFF TGCAGCGGCGACAGGGGCCCGAACACTGAAGCTTTCTTT
NA TRBJ2-7 TRBV5-1 NA CASNDPGGEQYF TGCGCCAGCAACGACCCCGGGGGCGAGCAGTACTTC
NA TRBJ1-1 TRBV11-3 NA CASSLGGGDEAFF TGTGCCAGCAGCTTAGGGGGCGGGGATGAAGCTTTCTTT
NA TRBJ1-2 TRBV6-5 NA CASSYSGRVGYGYTF TGTGCCAGCAGTTACTCTGGCAGGGTTGGGTATGGCTACACCTTC
TRBD2 TRBJ2-5 TRBV7-7 NA CASSSLAGGETQYF TGTGCTAGCAGCTCCTTAGCGGGTGGGGAGACCCAGTACTTC
NA TRBJ2-5 TRBV5-3 NA CARRRVCSGAPHQETQYF TGTGCCAGAAGGCGAGTTTGCTCAGGGGCCCCCCACCAAGAGACCCAGTACTTC